One sample yielded the 3 T cell receptor beta chains listed below, sequenced in a study of shared clonotypes between healthy human individuals. Only in-frame clones appear in the TCRdb table, and some are missing; sequencing was by immunoSEQ multiplex PCR. The data show 550,000 to 850,000 clones, roughly 72% seen once. Source material: memory CD4+ T cells sorted from blood. As for subset: CD45RA-negative fraction. These receptors were obtained from a woman in her thirties in good health.

This clone was counted only a few times. This chain joins TRBV4-1 and TRBJ1-5; D gene unclear. The CDR3 contains 15 residues. Germline-derived CDR1 and CDR2 are MGHRA and YSYEKL. Trimming took off 5 bases at V and 1 base at J, with 12 bases between the two ends. The CDR3 here is CASSYTEGSNQPQHF. CDR3 bases: TGCGCCAGCAGCTACACTGAAGGGAGCAATCAGCCCCAGCATTTT.

A few counts support this clone. The same CDR3 is also encoded by other DNA sequences in this sample. The rearrangement joins TRBV4-2 to TRBJ2-7; 9 positions agree with TRBD2. The CDR3 extends over 16 amino acids. The J segment lost 7 bases and the V segment lost 3 bases, leaving 13 bases of the junction unmatched. CDR1 is LGHNA and CDR2 is YNFKEQ in the germline V gene. The CDR3 region is CASSQGPTSGVSEQYF. CDR3 in DNA: TGTGCCAGCAGCCAGGGACCGACTAGCGGAGTGAGTGAGCAGTACTTC.

This clone was observed once. This chain links TRBV5-1 with TRBJ2-1; 9 bases match TRBD1. Germline assignment: CDR1 SGHRS and CDR2 YFSETQ. The CDR3 has 15 amino acids. After removal of 6 bases from V and 9 bases from J, the junction contained 13 bases not matched to a gene. CDR3: CASTGIPGQGFEQFF. The CDR3 coding sequence is TGCGCCAGCACCGGCATCCCGGGACAGGGATTTGAGCAGTTCTTC.